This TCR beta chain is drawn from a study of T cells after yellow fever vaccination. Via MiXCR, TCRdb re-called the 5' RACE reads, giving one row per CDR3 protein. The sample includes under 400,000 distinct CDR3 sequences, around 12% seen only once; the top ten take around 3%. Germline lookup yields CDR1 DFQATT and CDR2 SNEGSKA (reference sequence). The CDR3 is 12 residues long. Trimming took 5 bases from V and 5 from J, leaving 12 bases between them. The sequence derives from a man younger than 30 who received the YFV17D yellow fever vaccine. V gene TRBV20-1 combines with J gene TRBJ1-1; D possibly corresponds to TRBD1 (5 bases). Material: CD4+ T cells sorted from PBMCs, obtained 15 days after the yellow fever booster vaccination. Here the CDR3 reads CSAANGGTEAFF. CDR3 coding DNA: TGCAGTGCTGCCAATGGGGGAACTGAAGCTTTCTTT.